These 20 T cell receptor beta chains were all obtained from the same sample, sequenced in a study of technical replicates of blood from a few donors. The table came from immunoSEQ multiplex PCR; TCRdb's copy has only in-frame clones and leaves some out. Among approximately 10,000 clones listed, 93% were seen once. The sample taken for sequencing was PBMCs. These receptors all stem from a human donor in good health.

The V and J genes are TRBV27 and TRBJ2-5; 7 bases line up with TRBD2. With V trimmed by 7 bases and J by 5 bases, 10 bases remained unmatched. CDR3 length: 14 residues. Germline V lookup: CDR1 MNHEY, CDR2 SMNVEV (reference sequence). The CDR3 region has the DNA TGTGCCAGCACCGGGACCACCGGGGGGGAGACCCAGTACTTC. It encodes CASTGTTGGETQYF.

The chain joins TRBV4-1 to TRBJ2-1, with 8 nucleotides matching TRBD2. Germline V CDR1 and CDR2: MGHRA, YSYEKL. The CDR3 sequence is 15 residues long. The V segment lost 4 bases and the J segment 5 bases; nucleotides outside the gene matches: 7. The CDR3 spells CASSPWERENNEQFF. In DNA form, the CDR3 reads TGCGCCAGCAGCCCCTGGGAGCGGGAGAACAATGAGCAGTTCTTC.

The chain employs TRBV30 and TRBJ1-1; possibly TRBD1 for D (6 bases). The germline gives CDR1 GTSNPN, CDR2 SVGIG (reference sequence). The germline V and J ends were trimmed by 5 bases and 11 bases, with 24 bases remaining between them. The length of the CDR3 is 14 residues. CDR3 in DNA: TGTGCCTGGCATATTAATACAGGGAAAAGAGGCGCTTTCTTT. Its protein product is CAWHINTGKRGAFF.

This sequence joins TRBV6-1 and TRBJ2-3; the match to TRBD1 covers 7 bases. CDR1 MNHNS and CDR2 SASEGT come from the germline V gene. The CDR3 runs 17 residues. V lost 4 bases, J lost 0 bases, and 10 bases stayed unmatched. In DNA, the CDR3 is TGTGCCAGCAGTGGAGGGACAGCTACTCCGAGCACAGATACGCAGTATTTT. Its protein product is CASSGGTATPSTDTQYF.

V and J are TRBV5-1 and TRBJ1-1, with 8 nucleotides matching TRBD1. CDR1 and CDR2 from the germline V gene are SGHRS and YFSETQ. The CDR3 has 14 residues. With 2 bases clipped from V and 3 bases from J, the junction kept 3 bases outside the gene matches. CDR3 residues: CASSLAGGYTEAFF. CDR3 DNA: TGCGCCAGCAGCTTAGCAGGGGGCTACACTGAAGCTTTCTTT.

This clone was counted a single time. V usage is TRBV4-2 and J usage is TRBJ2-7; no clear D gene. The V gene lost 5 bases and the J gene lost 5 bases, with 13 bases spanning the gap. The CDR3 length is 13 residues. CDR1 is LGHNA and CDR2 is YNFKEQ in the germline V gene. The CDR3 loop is CASSNPRNDEQYF. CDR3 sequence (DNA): TGTGCCAGCAGCAATCCTAGGAATGACGAGCAGTACTTC.

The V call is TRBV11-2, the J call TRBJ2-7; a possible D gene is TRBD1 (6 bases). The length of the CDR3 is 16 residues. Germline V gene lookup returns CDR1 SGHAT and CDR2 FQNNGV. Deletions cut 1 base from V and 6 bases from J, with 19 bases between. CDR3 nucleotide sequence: TGTGCCAGCAGCTTAGCGGCAGGACAGACGATAATCGAGCAGTACTTC. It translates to CASSLAAGQTIIEQYF.

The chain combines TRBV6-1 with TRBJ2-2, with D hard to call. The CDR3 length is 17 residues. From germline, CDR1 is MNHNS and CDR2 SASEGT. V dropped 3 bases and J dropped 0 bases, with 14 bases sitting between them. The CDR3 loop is CASSDSFYFANTGELFF. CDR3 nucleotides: TGTGCCAGCAGTGATAGCTTCTATTTCGCGAACACCGGGGAGCTGTTTTTT.

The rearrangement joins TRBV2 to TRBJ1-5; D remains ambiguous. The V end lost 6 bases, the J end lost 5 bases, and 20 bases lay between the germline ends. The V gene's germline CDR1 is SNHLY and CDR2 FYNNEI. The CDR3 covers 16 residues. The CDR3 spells CASRPQRAVGDQPQHF. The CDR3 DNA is TGTGCCAGCAGACCTCAGAGGGCAGTGGGAGATCAGCCCCAGCATTTT.

The CDR3 is CASSLEGNRGNEQFF. The DNA of the CDR3 is TGTGCCAGCAGCTTAGAAGGGAACCGCGGGAATGAGCAGTTCTTC. The chain joins TRBV11-2 to TRBJ2-1; D may be TRBD2 (5 bases). This CDR3 is 15 amino acids long. CDR1 and CDR2 (germline): SGHAT, FQNNGV. The germline V and J ends were trimmed by 0 bases and 7 bases, with 13 bases remaining between them. Full variable domain (missing parts from reference TRBV11-2 and TRBJ2-1): EAGVAQSPRYKIIEKRQSVAFWCNPISGHATLYWYQQILGQGPKLLIQFQNNGVVDDSQLPKDRFSAERLKGVDSTLKIQPAKLEDSAVYLCASSLEGNRGNEQFFGPGTRLTVL.

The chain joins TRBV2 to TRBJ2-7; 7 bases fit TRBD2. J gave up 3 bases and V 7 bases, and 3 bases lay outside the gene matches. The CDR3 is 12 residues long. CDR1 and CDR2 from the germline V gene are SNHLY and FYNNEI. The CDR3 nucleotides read TGTGCCAGCAAGGGGAGGGTCTACGAGCAGTACTTC. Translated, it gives CASKGRVYEQYF.

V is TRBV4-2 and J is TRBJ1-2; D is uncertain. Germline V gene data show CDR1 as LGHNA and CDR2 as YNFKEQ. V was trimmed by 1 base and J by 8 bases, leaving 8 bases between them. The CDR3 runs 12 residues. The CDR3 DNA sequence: TGTGCCAGCAGCCAAGTTTCAGGAGGCTACACCTTC. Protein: CASSQVSGGYTF.

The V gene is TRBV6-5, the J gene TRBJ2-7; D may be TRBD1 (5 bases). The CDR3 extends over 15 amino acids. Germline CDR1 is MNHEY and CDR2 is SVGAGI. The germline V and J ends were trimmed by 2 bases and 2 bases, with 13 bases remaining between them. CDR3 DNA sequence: TGTGCCAGCAGTTACGGGCAGGGCCCTGCCTACGAGCAGTACTTC. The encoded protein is CASSYGQGPAYEQYF.

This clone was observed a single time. DNA for the CDR3: TGTGCCAGCAGCCCGGAAGCGGGAGGATCCTACGAGCAGTACTTC. As protein: CASSPEAGGSYEQYF. This chain joins TRBV5-8 and TRBJ2-7, with 9 bases matching TRBD2. Germline V CDR1 and CDR2: SGHTS, YDEGEE. The V and J ends lost 4 bases and 1 base, in that order; junction bases with no gene match: 6. This CDR3 is built from 15 residues.

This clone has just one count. The CDR3: CASSLQHDTQYF. The CDR3 nucleotides read TGTGCCAGCAGCTTGCAACATGATACGCAGTATTTT. The chain couples TRBV5-5 to TRBJ2-3; D not resolved. The CDR3 is 12 amino acids. V was shortened by 1 base and J by 6 bases, with 6 bases between the two germline ends. Germline V gives CDR1 SGHKS, CDR2 YYEKEE (reference sequence).

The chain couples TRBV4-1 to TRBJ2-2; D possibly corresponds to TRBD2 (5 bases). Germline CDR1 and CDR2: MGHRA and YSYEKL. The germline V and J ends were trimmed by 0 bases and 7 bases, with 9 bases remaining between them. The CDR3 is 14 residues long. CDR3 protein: CASSQDNTSGELFF. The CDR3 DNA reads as TGCGCCAGCAGCCAAGATAACACTAGCGGGGAGCTGTTTTTT.

Here the CDR3 DNA reads TGTGCCAGCAGTTATCGGGTAGGAGGCACAGATACGCAGTATTTT. Translation: CASSYRVGGTDTQYF. V gene TRBV6-5 combines with J gene TRBJ2-3; D is undetermined. The CDR3 runs 15 residues. Germline CDR1 and CDR2: MNHEY and SVGAGI. Trimming pared 3 bases from V and 1 base from J, leaving 11 bases between.

Written as DNA, the CDR3 is TGTGCCAGCAGCTTGGGGACAGGGATTGCTTTCTTT. Translation: CASSLGTGIAFF. The chain couples TRBV5-6 to TRBJ1-1; 8 bases align to TRBD1. This CDR3 has 12 residues. Germline assignment: CDR1 SGHDT and CDR2 YYEEEE. The V segment lost 0 bases and the J segment 11 bases; nucleotides outside the gene matches: 3.

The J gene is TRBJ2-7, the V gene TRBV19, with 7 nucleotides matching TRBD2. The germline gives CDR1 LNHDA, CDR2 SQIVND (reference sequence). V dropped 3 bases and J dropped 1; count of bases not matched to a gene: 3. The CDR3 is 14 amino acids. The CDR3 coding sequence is TGTGCCAGTAGTATGCGGGAGAGATCCTACGAGCAGTACTTC. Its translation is CASSMRERSYEQYF.

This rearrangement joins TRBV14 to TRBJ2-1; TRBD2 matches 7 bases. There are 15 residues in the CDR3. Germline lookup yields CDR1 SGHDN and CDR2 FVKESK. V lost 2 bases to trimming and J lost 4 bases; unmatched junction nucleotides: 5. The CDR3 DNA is TGTGCCAGCAGCCAACTAGCGGACCTATACAATGAGCAGTTCTTC. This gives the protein CASSQLADLYNEQFF. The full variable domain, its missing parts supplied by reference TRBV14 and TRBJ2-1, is EAGVTQFPSHSVIEKGQTVTLRCDPISGHDNLYWYRRVMGKEIKFLLHFVKESKQDESGMPNNRFLAERTGGTYSTLKVQPAELEDSGVYFCASSQLADLYNEQFFGPGTRLTVL.